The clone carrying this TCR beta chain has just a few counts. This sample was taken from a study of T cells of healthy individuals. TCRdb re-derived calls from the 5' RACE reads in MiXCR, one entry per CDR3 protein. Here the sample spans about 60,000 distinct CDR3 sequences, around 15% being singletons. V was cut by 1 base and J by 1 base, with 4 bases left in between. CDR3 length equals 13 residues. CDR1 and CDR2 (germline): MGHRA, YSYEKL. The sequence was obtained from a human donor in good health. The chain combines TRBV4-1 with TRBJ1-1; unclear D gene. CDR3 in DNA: TGCGCCAGCAGCCAAGTCACGAACACTGAAGCTTTCTTT. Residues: CASSQVTNTEAFF.